This T cell receptor beta chain is drawn from a study of human T cells and chemical hapten exposure (dated by TCRdb to 2020 to 2023). For the wider study: For sensitization, 2% DPC in acetone was applied to a 2 cm by 2 cm area of upper inner arm skin. Weekly therapeutic DPC doses were additionally applied to the scalp of patients throughout the approximately 24-week study period. Patch tests used Finn chambers with 0.01% DPC on the upper back, scored after 6 days by International Contact Dermatitis Research Group standards. The mostly female patient cohort included alopecia areata with under or over 50% scalp involvement, alopecia totalis and alopecia universalis. Libraries were combined into a pool for sequencing, and differences in TCR yield between samples came mainly from small differences in library volumes within the pool. In alopecia patients, the study followed how the peripheral blood TCR repertoire changed in vivo over primary and secondary sensitization to diphenylcyclopropenone (DPC), a hapten. Blood samples were taken from patients before sensitization (week 0) and then at 2, 6 and about 24 weeks after DPC sensitization. Around 30 alopecia patients provided blood for TCR sequencing at one to four time points (pre-sensitization, 2, 6 and 24 weeks).

Library preparation was by RACE. Sequencing took place on a NextSeq 500. During library preparation, unique molecular identifiers were attached to individual cDNA molecules so that TCRs could be counted quantitatively and reproducibly. For every blood RNA sample, sequencing covered both the TCR alpha and TCR beta chains. Concerning the study's data processing: A median of around 96,000 TCRs per sample was observed, with a range of about 23,224 to 690,600. V, J and CDR3 annotation of the TCR reads was carried out using the Decombinator software suite. To make PS versus PT1 abundance plots, every sample was subsampled to the same number of TCRs (28,000). TCRs were defined as expanded if absent before sensitization and observed at least eight times at the 2-week time point. The public reads were run again by TCRdb, first through fastp at Q25 and then through MiXCR, and only productive beta chains were kept. CDR3 protein sequences are deduplicated, and each keeps its most common genes and DNA. The V and J calls reflect TCRdb's pipeline rather than the authors' work. Present in this sample are around 120,000 distinct CDR3 sequences, approximately 13% of which were seen just once. In total, the top ten clones hold about 0.9% of the sample.

Sample time point, as interpreted from the label and publication: patch test 1, 2 weeks after DPC sensitization. This specimen's treatment or condition label, per the study, means: therapeutic diphenylcyclopropenone sensitization with weekly scalp DPC. Blood at each patch-test visit was drawn before the patch test was applied. Eligible patients were aged 18 to 70, diagnosed with alopecia, deemed suitable for DPC therapy, and excluded if pregnant. Total RNA was extracted from unfractionated whole blood collected in Tempus Blood RNA tubes. The research as a whole found: DPC sensitization did not change the number of TCRs with a frequency above 1 in 1000, and there was no evidence of changes in global repertoire structure. Compared with pre-sensitization or healthy control sets, expanded TCRs formed significantly more large CDR3 similarity clusters, which is consistent with antigen-driven responses. Repeated subsampling changed both the strength of the expansion versus patch-test correlation and the threshold at which that correlation became significant. A positive correlation was found between the number of PT1 expanded TCRs and patch test score, with significance reached at thresholds 8, 16 and 32 but not 4. Because every patient had alopecia, a presumed autoimmune disease, the patients' immune response might differ from that of healthy individuals.

For this chain, trimming is 5 bases at the V end and 2 bases at the J end, and the number of junction bases without a gene match is 7. In the germline V gene (reference sequence), CDR1 corresponds to DFQATT and CDR2 to SNEGSKA. Spanning cysteine to phenylalanine, the CDR3 consists of 15 amino acids. This entry keeps only the CDR3 DNA: 45 bases, framed from base 1. A word on this clonotype: The antigen this receptor binds is unknown. No quality values exist for individual bases; no much larger clone is one base distant.

Sequencing used whole blood, obtained in connection with sensitization to the hapten diphenylcyclopropenone (DPC). The clonotype comes from a man between 18 and 35 years old with alopecia areata. Some clones in this sample may be carry-over from other donors' samples. Recombination connected TRBV20-1 to TRBJ2-3, with 10 central nucleotides matching TRBD2. The CDR3 protein: CSALPTSGSTDTQYF. The DNA is as follows: TGCAGTGCTCTCCCGACTAGCGGGTCCACAGATACGCAGTATTTT.